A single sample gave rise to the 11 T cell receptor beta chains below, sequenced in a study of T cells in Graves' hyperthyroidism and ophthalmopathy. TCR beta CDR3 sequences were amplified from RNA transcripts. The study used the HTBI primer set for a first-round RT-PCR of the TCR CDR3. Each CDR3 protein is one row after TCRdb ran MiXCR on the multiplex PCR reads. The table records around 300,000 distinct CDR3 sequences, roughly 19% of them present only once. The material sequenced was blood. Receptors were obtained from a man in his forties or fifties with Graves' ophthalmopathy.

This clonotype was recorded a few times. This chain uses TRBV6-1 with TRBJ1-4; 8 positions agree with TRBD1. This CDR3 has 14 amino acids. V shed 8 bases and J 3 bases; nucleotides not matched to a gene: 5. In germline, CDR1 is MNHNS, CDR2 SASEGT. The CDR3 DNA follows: TGTGCCAGCGTCAGGGGGCCGGCTAATGAAAAACTGTTTTTT. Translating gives CASVRGPANEKLFF.

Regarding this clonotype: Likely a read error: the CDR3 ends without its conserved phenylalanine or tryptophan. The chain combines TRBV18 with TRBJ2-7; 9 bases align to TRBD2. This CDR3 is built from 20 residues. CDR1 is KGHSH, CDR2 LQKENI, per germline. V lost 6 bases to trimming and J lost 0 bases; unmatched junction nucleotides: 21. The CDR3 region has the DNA TGTGCCAGCTCGAAATCGGCCGGGGGCGGGCTAGCGGGGAGCTCCTACGAGCAGTACCTC. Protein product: CASSKSAGGGLAGSSYEQYL.

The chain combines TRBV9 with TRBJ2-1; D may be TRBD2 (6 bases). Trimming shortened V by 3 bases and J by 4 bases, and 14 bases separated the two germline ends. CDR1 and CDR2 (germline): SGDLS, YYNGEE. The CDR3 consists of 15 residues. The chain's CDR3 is CASSGLGGWYNEQFF. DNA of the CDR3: TGTGCCAGCAGCGGGCTTGGAGGGTGGTACAATGAGCAGTTCTTC.

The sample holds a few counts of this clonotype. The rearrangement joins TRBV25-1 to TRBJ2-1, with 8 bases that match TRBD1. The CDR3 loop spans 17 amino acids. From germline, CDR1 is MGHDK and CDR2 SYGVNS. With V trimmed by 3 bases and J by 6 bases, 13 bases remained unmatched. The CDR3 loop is CASSDRLFADRGNEQFF. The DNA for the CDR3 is TGTGCCAGCAGTGACCGTTTGTTTGCCGACAGGGGCAATGAGCAGTTCTTC.

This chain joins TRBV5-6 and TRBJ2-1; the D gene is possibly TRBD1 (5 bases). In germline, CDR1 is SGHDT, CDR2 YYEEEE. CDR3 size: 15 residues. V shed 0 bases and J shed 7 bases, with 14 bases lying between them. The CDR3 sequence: CASSLGSGRGNEQFF. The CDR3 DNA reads TGTGCCAGCAGCTTGGGGTCAGGGCGTGGGAATGAGCAGTTCTTC.

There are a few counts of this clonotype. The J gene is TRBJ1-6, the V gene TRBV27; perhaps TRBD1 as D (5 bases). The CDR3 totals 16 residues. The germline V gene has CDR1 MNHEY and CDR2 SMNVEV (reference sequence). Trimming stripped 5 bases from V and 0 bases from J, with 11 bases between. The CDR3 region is CASSPDGGSYNSPLHF. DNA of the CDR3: TGTGCCAGCAGTCCCGACGGGGGCTCCTATAATTCACCCCTCCACTTT.

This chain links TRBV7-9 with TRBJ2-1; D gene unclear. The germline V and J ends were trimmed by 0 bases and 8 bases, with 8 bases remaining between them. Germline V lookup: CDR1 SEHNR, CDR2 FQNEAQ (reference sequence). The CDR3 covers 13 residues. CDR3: CASSLAQRDEQFF. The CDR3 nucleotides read TGTGCCAGCAGCTTAGCGCAAAGGGATGAGCAGTTCTTC.

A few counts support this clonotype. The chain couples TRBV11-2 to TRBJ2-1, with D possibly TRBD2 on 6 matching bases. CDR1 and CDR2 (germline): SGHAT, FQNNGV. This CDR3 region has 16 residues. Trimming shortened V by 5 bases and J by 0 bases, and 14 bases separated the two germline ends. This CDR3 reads CASSPRLVDSYNEQFF. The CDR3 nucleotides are TGTGCCAGCAGCCCCCGACTAGTTGACTCCTACAATGAGCAGTTCTTC.

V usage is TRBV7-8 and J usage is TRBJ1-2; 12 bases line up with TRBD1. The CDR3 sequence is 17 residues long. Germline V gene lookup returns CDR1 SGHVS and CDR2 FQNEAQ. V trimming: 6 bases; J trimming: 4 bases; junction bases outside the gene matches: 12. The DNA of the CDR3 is TGTGCCAGCAGGTCGATAGGGGACAGGGGGCTAGGCTATGGCTACACCTTC. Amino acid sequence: CASRSIGDRGLGYGYTF.

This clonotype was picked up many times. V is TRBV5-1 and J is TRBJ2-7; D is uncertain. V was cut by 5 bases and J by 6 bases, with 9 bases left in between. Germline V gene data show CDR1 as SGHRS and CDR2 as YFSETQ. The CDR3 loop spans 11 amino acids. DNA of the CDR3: TGCGCCAGCAGAGACTCCCTCGAGCAGTACTTC. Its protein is CASRDSLEQYF.

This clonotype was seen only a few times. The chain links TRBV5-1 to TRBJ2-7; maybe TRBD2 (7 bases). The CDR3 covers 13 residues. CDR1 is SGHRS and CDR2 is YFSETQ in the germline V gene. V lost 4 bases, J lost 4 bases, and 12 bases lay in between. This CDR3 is CASSARGAYEQYF. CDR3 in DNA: TGCGCCAGCAGCGCTCGGGGGGCGTACGAGCAGTACTTC.